The present TCR beta chain was sequenced within a study of T cells in Graves' hyperthyroidism and ophthalmopathy. Newly diagnosed patients aged 18 to 65 had hyperthyroidism of under 2 months' duration. The CDR3 regions of TCR beta were amplified from RNA transcripts. HTBI primers were employed in a first-round RT-PCR of the TCR CDR3. One entry per CDR3 protein, called by TCRdb with MiXCR from the multiplex PCR reads. The table lists under 700,000 distinct CDR3 sequences, around 46% of them singletons. Broader study findings: Within blood appeared most thyroid clonotypes that had expanded above 0.001.

With 6 bases removed from V and 7 bases from J, the gap between germline ends came to 12 bases. There are 13 residues in the CDR3. Looked up from germline, CDR1 is KGHDR and CDR2 is SFDVKD. There are many counts of this clonotype. Its antigen is as yet unknown. This sequence was found in a woman between 18 and 29 years old with Graves' hyperthyroidism. The gene calls are TRBV24-1 and TRBJ1-5; D is uncertain. The sample comprised peripheral blood or thyroid tissue (not recorded which). The CDR3 sequence: CATSLGRGQPQHF. In DNA form, the CDR3 reads TGTGCCACCAGTCTAGGGCGCGGGCAGCCCCAGCATTTT.